This TCR beta chain was documented in a study of T-cell memory formation after mild COVID-19. Study context: Most TCR clusters belonged to a single donor.

Researchers used 5'RACE with constant-segment primers to make TCR alpha and TCR beta cDNA libraries that carry sample barcodes and UMIs. MiXCR, applied by TCRdb to the 5' RACE reads, yields one record per CDR3 protein. The data show around 83,000 distinct CDR3 sequences, with roughly 23% seen just once and roughly 40% held by the top ten. This clonotype has just a few counts. Its antigen is still unknown. V lost 4 bases, J lost 0 bases, and 8 bases lay in between. The germline V gene encodes CDR1 MGHDK and CDR2 SYGVNS. This CDR3 comprises 14 residues. The study, taken as a whole, reports: Prior to infection, memory already included some responding clones, suggesting cross-reactive memory joined. Clones contracting day 15 to 85 were balanced CD4/CD8; later expanders leaned CD4+.

The source is a man between 18 and 29 years old who had mild COVID-19 (a few samples of this study predate the infection). Cell type and time point are not known. The V gene is TRBV25-1, the J gene TRBJ2-3, with D possibly TRBD2 on 5 matching bases. Sequencing was done on a sample of PBMCs or a T cell subset sorted from them (not recorded which). The CDR3 coding sequence is TGTGCCAGCAGTGGGACTTCTAGCACAGATACGCAGTATTTT. It codes for CASSGTSSTDTQYF.